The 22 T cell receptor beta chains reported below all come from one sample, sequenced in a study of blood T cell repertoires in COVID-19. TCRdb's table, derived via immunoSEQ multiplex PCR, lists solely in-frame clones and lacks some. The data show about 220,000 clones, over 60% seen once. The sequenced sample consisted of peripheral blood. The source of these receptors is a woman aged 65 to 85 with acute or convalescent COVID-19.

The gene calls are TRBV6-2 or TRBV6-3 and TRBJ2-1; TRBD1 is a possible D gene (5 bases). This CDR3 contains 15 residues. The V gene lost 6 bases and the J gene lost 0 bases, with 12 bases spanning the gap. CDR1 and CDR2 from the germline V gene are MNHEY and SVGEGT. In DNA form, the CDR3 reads TGTGCCAGCAGATACGACAGTAGCTCCTACAATGAGCAGTTCTTC. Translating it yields CASRYDSSSYNEQFF.

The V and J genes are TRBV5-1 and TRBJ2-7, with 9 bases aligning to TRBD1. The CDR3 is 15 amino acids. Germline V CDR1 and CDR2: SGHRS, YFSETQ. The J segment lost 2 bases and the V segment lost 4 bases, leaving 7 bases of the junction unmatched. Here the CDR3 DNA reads TGCGCCAGCAGCCCAACAGGACAGGGGACCTACGAGCAGTACTTC. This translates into CASSPTGQGTYEQYF.

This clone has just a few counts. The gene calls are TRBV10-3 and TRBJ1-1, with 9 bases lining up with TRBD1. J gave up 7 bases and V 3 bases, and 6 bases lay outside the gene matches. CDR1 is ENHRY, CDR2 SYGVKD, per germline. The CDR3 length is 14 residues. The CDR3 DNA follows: TGTGCCATCAGTGACTGGACAGGGGCTCTTGAAGCTTTCTTT. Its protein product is CAISDWTGALEAFF.

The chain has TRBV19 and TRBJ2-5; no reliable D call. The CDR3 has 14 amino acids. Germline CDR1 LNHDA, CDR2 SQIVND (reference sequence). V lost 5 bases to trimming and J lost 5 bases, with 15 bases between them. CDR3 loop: CASSEHAPRETQYF. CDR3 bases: TGTGCCAGTAGTGAACACGCTCCGAGGGAGACCCAGTACTTC. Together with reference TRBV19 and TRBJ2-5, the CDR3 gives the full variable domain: DGGITQSPKYLFRKEGQNVTLSCEQNLNHDAMYWYRQDPGQGLRLIYYSQIVNDFQKGDIAEGYSVSREKKESFPLTVTSAQKNPTAFYLCASSEHAPRETQYFGPGTRLLVL.

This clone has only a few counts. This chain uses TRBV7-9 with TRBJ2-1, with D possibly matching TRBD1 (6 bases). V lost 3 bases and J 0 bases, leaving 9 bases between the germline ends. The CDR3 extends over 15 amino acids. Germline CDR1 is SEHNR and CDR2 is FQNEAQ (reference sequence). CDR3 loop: CASSFGTLSYNEQFF. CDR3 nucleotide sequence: TGTGCCAGCAGCTTCGGGACACTCTCCTACAATGAGCAGTTCTTC.

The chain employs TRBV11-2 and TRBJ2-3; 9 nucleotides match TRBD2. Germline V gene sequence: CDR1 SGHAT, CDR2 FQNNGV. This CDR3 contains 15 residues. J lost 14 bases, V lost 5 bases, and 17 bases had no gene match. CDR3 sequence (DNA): TGTGCCAGCAGCCTCCAATCCCCACGCGGGGGGGCCTTGTATTTT. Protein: CASSLQSPRGGALYF.

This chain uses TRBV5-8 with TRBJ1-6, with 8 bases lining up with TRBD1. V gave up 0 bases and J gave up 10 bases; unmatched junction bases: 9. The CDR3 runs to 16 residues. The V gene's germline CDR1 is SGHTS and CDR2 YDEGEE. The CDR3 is CASSLESAGGRSPLHF. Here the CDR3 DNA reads TGTGCCAGCAGCTTGGAGTCGGCAGGGGGCCGATCACCCCTCCACTTT.

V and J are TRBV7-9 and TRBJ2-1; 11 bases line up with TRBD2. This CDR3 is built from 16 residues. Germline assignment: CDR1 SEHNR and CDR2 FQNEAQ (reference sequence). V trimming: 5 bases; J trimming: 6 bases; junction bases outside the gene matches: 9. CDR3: CASSPTLAGATNEQFF. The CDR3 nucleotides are TGTGCCAGCAGCCCTACACTAGCGGGGGCGACCAATGAGCAGTTCTTC.

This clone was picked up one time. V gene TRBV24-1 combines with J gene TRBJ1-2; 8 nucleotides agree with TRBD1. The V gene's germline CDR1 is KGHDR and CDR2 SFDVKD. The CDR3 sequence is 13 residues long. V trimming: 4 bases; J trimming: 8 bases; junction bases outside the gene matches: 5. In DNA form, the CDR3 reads TGTGCCACCAGTGAGGACAGGGCTGAGGGCTACACCTTC. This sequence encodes CATSEDRAEGYTF.

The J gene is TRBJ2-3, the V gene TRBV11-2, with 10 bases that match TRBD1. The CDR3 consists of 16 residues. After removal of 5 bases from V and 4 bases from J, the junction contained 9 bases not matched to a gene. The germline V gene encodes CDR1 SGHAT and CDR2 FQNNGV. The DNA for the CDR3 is TGTGCCAGCAGCGACTTTACCGGGACAGGGGCAGATACGCAGTATTTT. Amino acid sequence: CASSDFTGTGADTQYF.

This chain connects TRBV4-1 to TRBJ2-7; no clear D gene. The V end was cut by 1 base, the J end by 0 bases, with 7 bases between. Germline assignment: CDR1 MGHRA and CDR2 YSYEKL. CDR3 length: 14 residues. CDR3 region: CASSQASDSYEQYF. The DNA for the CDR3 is TGCGCCAGCAGCCAAGCCAGCGACTCCTACGAGCAGTACTTC.

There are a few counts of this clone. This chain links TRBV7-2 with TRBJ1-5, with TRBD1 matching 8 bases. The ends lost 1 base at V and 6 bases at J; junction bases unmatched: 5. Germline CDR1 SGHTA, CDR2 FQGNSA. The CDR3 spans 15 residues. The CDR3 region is CASSLGTGMGQPQHF. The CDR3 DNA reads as TGTGCCAGCAGCTTAGGGACAGGGATGGGTCAGCCCCAGCATTTT.

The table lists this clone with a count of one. CDR3: CASATVGGRTEAFF. For the CDR3, the DNA is TGTGCCAGCGCCACCGTGGGGGGAAGGACTGAAGCTTTCTTT. This rearrangement joins TRBV18 to TRBJ1-1; possibly TRBD1 for D (5 bases). The CDR3 contains 14 residues. Trimming removed 8 bases from V and 5 bases from J, with 18 bases in between. Germline V gives CDR1 KGHSH, CDR2 LQKENI.

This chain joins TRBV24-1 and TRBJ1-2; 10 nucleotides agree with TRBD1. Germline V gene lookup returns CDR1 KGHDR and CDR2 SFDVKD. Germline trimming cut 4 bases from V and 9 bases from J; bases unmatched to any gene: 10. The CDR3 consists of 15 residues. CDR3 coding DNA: TGTGCCACCAGTGAACCCTGGATGGGACAGGGGAGCTACACCTTC. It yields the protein CATSEPWMGQGSYTF.

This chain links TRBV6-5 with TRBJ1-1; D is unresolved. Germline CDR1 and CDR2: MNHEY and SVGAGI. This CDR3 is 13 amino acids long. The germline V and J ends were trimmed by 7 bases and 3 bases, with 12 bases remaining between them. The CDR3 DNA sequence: TGTGCCAGCACCGGGAGAGTGGACACTGAAGCTTTCTTT. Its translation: CASTGRVDTEAFF.

The CDR3 loop is CASSEANTSGYTF. The CDR3 DNA reads TGTGCCAGCAGTGAAGCTAATACATCTGGCTACACCTTC. The gene calls are TRBV2 and TRBJ1-2; no reliable D call. The CDR3 contains 13 residues. Germline V CDR1 and CDR2: SNHLY, FYNNEI. Deletions cut 0 bases from V and 7 bases from J, with 9 bases between.

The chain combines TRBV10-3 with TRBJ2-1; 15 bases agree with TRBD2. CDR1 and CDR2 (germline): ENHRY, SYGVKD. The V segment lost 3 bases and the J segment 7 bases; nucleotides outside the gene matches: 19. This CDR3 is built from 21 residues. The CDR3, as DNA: TGTGCCATCAGTGAAATGAGGGGACTAGCGGGAGGAACAATGTTTGGTAATGAGCAGTTCTTC. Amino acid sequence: CAISEMRGLAGGTMFGNEQFF.

The CDR3 protein is CASSFQGLNTGELFF. CDR3 nucleotides: TGTGCCAGCAGCTTTCAGGGGTTGAACACCGGGGAGCTGTTTTTT. The chain is built from TRBV7-9 and TRBJ2-2; D is perhaps TRBD1 (6 bases). The CDR3 is 15 residues long. Germline CDR1 SEHNR, CDR2 FQNEAQ (reference sequence). V was trimmed by 3 bases and J by 1 base, leaving 9 bases between them.

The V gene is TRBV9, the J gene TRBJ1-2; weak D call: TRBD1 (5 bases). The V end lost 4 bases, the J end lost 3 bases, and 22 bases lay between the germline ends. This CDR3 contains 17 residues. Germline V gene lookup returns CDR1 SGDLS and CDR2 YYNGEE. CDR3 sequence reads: CASSPGRATATDYGYTF. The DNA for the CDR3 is TGTGCCAGCAGCCCCGGGCGAGCGACAGCGACCGACTATGGCTACACCTTC.

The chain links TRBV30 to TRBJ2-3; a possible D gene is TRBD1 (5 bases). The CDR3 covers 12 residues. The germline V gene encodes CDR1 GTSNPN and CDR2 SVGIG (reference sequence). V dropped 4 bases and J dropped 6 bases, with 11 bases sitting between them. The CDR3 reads CAWTINRDTQYF. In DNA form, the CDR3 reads TGTGCCTGGACCATCAACAGGGATACGCAGTATTTT.

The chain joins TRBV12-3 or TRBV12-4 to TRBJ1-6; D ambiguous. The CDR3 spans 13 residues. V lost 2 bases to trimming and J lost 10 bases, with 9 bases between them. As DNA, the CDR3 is TGTGCCAGCAGTTTACAGAGGGAGTCACCCCTCCACTTT. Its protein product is CASSLQRESPLHF.

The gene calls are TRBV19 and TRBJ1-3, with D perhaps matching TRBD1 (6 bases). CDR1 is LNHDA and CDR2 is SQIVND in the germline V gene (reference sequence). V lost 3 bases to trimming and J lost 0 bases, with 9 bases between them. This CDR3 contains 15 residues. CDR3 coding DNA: TGTGCCAGTAGTATGGACAGCGTCTCTGGAAACACCATATATTTT. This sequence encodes CASSMDSVSGNTIYF.